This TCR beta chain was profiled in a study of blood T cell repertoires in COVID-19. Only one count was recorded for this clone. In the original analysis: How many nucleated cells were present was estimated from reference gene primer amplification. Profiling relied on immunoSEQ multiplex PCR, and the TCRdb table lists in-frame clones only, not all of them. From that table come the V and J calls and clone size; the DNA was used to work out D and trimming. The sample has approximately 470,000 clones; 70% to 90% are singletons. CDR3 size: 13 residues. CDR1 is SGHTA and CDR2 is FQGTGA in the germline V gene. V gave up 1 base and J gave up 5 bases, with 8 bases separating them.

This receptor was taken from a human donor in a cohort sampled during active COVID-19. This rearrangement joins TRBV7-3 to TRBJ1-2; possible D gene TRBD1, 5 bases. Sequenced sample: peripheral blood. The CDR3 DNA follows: TGTGCCAGCAGCTTAATTCAGGGTTATGGCTACACCTTC. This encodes CASSLIQGYGYTF.